The 23 T cell receptor beta chains below were found in one sample sequenced in a study of T cells in Graves' hyperthyroidism and ophthalmopathy. RNA transcripts yielded amplified TCR beta CDR3 regions. Initially, a first-round RT-PCR of the TCR CDR3 employed the HTBI primer set. From the multiplex PCR reads, TCRdb called clonotypes with MiXCR, one entry per CDR3 protein. This sample has about 720,000 distinct CDR3 sequences, with less than 20% found just once. Sequencing was carried out using blood. These receptors were taken from a man between 18 and 29 years old with Graves' hyperthyroidism.

V and J are TRBV6-1 and TRBJ2-2; D is possibly TRBD2 (6 bases). The CDR3 consists of 12 residues. V shed 10 bases and J shed 2 bases, with 8 bases lying between them. Germline assignment: CDR1 MNHNS and CDR2 SASEGT. The CDR3 loop is CATGSNTGELFF. The CDR3 nucleotides read TGTGCCACCGGGAGTAACACCGGGGAGCTGTTTTTT.

The rearrangement joins TRBV6-1 to TRBJ2-1; 10 nucleotides line up with TRBD2. The germline V gene encodes CDR1 MNHNS and CDR2 SASEGT. V trimming: 6 bases; J trimming: 8 bases; junction bases outside the gene matches: 19. CDR3 length: 18 residues. The CDR3 is CASSSRFSSGRYVDEQFF. The CDR3 DNA follows: TGTGCCAGCAGCTCCAGGTTCAGTAGCGGGAGGTATGTCGATGAGCAGTTCTTC.

This clonotype was counted at least ten times. The chain employs TRBV7-3 and TRBJ2-3, with 7 nucleotides matching TRBD2. Germline V gene lookup returns CDR1 SGHTA and CDR2 FQGTGA. Losses at the gene ends were 5 bases for V and 2 bases for J; bases not matched to a gene: 7. The CDR3 loop spans 15 amino acids. DNA for the CDR3: TGTGCCAGCAGCCGAGTCAGCGGGAACACAGATACGCAGTATTTT. Translated, it gives CASSRVSGNTDTQYF.

The J gene is TRBJ1-5, the V gene TRBV19; D remains unclear. CDR1 is LNHDA and CDR2 is SQIVND in the germline V gene (reference sequence). The V end lost 5 bases, the J end lost 5 bases, and 7 bases lay between the germline ends. The CDR3 runs to 12 residues. CDR3 DNA sequence: TGTGCCAGTAGTGAGAGGTATCAGCCCCAGCATTTT. The encoded protein is CASSERYQPQHF.

In this sample, this clonotype turned up many times. The genes are TRBV12-3 or TRBV12-4 and TRBJ1-5; tentative D call: TRBD1 (6 bases). The CDR3 runs to 16 residues. Trimming removed 6 bases at V and 4 bases at J, with 19 bases between. As DNA, the CDR3 is TGTGCCAGCAGAGTGGCTGGGGGGCCGGGAAATCAGCCCCAGCATTTT. Encoded protein: CASRVAGGPGNQPQHF.

As concerns this clonotype: A much more abundant neighbour one base away suggests this may be a read error. The J gene is TRBJ2-1, the V gene TRBV6-2 or TRBV6-3; perhaps TRBD1 as D (6 bases). This CDR3 spans 15 amino acids. In germline, CDR1 is MNHEY, CDR2 SVGEGT. CDR3 amino acids: CTSSNRAGVRNEQFF. CDR3 DNA: TGTACCAGCAGCAACAGGGCCGGGGTTAGGAATGAGCAGTTCTTC.

The chain is built from TRBV6-1 and TRBJ1-3, with D hard to call. Trimming cost V 7 bases and J 0 bases, with 13 bases left between them. The germline CDR1 and CDR2 sequences are MNHNS and SASEGT. CDR3 length equals 15 residues. CDR3 loop: CASNLGSASGNTIYF. The DNA of the CDR3 is TGTGCCAGCAATCTCGGAAGTGCCTCTGGAAACACCATATATTTT.

This clonotype was counted ten times or more. The gene calls are TRBV2 and TRBJ2-1, with 15 bases matching TRBD2. The CDR3 extends over 19 amino acids. Germline trimming cut 5 bases from V and 4 bases from J; bases unmatched to any gene: 12. Germline V gives CDR1 SNHLY, CDR2 FYNNEI. CDR3 DNA: TGTGCCAGCAGTTCTCCGGGACTAGCGGGAGGTCTGTCTTACAATGAGCAGTTCTTC. Amino acids: CASSSPGLAGGLSYNEQFF.

This clonotype was recorded many times. The chain has TRBV7-9 and TRBJ2-1, with a possible D match to TRBD2 (5 bases). This CDR3 contains 16 residues. The germline gives CDR1 SEHNR, CDR2 FQNEAQ (reference sequence). Trimming cost V 1 base and J 8 bases, with 18 bases left between them. The CDR3 region is CASSLGNSGAVDEQFF. As DNA, the CDR3 is TGTGCCAGCAGCTTAGGTAACAGCGGTGCCGTGGATGAGCAGTTCTTC.

The chain carries TRBV2 and TRBJ1-1, with D uncertain. This CDR3 contains 13 residues. The germline V gene has CDR1 SNHLY and CDR2 FYNNEI. Deletions cut 6 bases from V and 8 bases from J, with 16 bases between. The CDR3 DNA reads as TGTGCCAGCAGGCCGGGTCCCAAGGAGGAAGCTTTCTTT. Translated, it gives CASRPGPKEEAFF.

V usage is TRBV20-1 and J usage is TRBJ1-1, with 7 bases fitting TRBD1. This CDR3 region has 14 residues. V trimming: 6 bases; J trimming: 0 bases; junction bases outside the gene matches: 7. The germline gives CDR1 DFQATT, CDR2 SNEGSKA (reference sequence). The CDR3 region has the DNA TGCAGTGCGGGCCCGGGACAGCTGAACACTGAAGCTTTCTTT. Its translation: CSAGPGQLNTEAFF.

This clonotype was counted a few times. The chain carries TRBV6-1 and TRBJ2-1; 7 bases match TRBD2. The CDR3 contains 11 residues. CDR1 is MNHNS and CDR2 is SASEGT in the germline V gene. The CDR3 nucleotides are TGTGCTTCGACTAGCATGGATGAGCAGTTCTTC. This sequence encodes CASTSMDEQFF.

The chain joins TRBV20-1 to TRBJ2-1; D not certain. The V gene lost 0 bases and the J gene lost 4 bases, with 22 bases spanning the gap. CDR1 and CDR2 (germline): DFQATT, SNEGSKA (reference sequence). This CDR3 is 18 amino acids long. The CDR3 nucleotides are TGCAGTGCTAGAGATTTATCTCCTGACAAGCTCCCATACAATGAGCAGTTCTTC. This gives the protein CSARDLSPDKLPYNEQFF.

The sample holds one count of this clonotype. A read error is possible here, since a much larger clone lies one base away. The CDR3 nucleotides are TGTGCCAGCAGCTTAGTCTCTAGGCCCGAAGCTTTCTTT. Translating gives CASSLVSRPEAFF. The chain joins TRBV11-2 to TRBJ1-1; D gene ambiguous. This CDR3 spans 13 amino acids. Germline V CDR1 and CDR2: SGHAT, FQNNGV. V was trimmed by 1 base and J by 8 bases, leaving 11 bases between them. The variable domain in full, with the rest retrieved from reference TRBV11-2 and TRBJ1-1, is EAGVAQSPRYKIIEKRQSVAFWCNPISGHATLYWYQQILGQGPKLLIQFQNNGVVDDSQLPKDRFSAERLKGVDSTLKIQPAKLEDSAVYLCASSLVSRPEAFFGQGTRLTVV.

The CDR3 nucleotides read TGTGCCAGCAGTGTACAGGGTAGTAATTCACCCCTCCACTTT. Residues: CASSVQGSNSPLHF. The rearrangement uses TRBV27 and TRBJ1-6; weak D call: TRBD1 (6 bases). Trimming removed 5 bases at V and 6 bases at J, with 11 bases between. CDR1 MNHEY and CDR2 SMNVEV come from the germline V gene (reference sequence). The CDR3 is made up of 14 amino acids.

This clonotype was observed a few times. The chain joins TRBV4-1 to TRBJ2-3; TRBD2 matches 9 bases. This CDR3 contains 17 residues. Germline lookup yields CDR1 MGHRA and CDR2 YSYEKL. The junction had 8 bases not matched to a gene; V was cut back by 0 bases and J by 4 bases. CDR3 sequence: CASSQDRWREGSDTQYF. The CDR3 coding sequence is TGCGCCAGCAGCCAAGATCGCTGGCGGGAGGGGTCAGATACGCAGTATTTT.

In its sample, this clonotype was seen many times. The gene calls are TRBV29-1 and TRBJ2-3, with 7 nucleotides matching TRBD1. The CDR3 consists of 13 residues. J was trimmed by 3 bases and V by 6 bases; bases with no gene match: 6. The germline V gene has CDR1 SQVTM and CDR2 ANQGSEA. CDR3 DNA sequence: TGCAGCGTGGTTACAGGGGAAACAGATACGCAGTATTTT. Translation: CSVVTGETDTQYF.

This clonotype was counted many times. The genes are TRBV27 and TRBJ2-5; D perhaps matches TRBD1 (6 bases). Germline V gives CDR1 MNHEY, CDR2 SMNVEV (reference sequence). CDR3 length: 15 residues. V dropped 5 bases and J dropped 2 bases, with 15 bases sitting between them. CDR3 DNA sequence: TGTGCCAGCAGTCCCCTCGGGCAGGGGCAAGAGACCCAGTACTTC. This sequence encodes CASSPLGQGQETQYF.

The V gene is TRBV4-1, the J gene TRBJ2-7, with D perhaps matching TRBD2 (5 bases). CDR1 and CDR2 from the germline V gene are MGHRA and YSYEKL. Deletions cut 10 bases from V and 6 bases from J, with 19 bases between. The CDR3 loop spans 13 amino acids. CDR3 DNA: TGCGCCATATCCCCTAGCCCTTTACTCGAGCAGTACTTC. Protein: CAISPSPLLEQYF.

This clonotype has just a few counts. J is TRBJ2-5 and V is TRBV7-2; TRBD1 might be the D (6 bases). From germline, CDR1 is SGHTA and CDR2 FQGNSA. V lost 5 bases, J lost 0 bases, and 13 bases lay in between. CDR3 length equals 15 residues. The CDR3 DNA reads TGTGCCAGCAGCCTGGGACACACTAACCAAGAGACCCAGTACTTC. The encoded protein is CASSLGHTNQETQYF.

This clonotype was seen repeatedly, ten times or more. This chain connects TRBV2 to TRBJ2-2; 7 bases are a match to TRBD2. This CDR3 is 15 amino acids long. J was trimmed by 4 bases and V by 2 bases; bases with no gene match: 4. Looked up from germline, CDR1 is SNHLY and CDR2 is FYNNEI. The CDR3 region has the DNA TGTGCCAGCAGTGAACTAGCGGAGAGCACCGGGGAGCTGTTTTTT. Its protein product is CASSELAESTGELFF.

This clonotype was detected many times. The CDR3 DNA follows: TGCGCCAGCAGCTGGGGGGCTAGCGCCATGACCTCCTACGAGCAGTACTTC. Its protein is CASSWGASAMTSYEQYF. This rearrangement joins TRBV5-1 to TRBJ2-7; either TRBD1 or TRBD2 may supply D (6 bases each). The CDR3 runs to 17 residues. Germline assignment: CDR1 SGHRS and CDR2 YFSETQ. The germline V and J ends were trimmed by 3 bases and 0 bases, with 19 bases remaining between them.

The chain employs TRBV9 and TRBJ2-6, with D uncertain. Trimming removed 1 base at V and 0 bases at J, with 5 bases between. The CDR3 spans 15 residues. Germline V gene data show CDR1 as SGDLS and CDR2 as YYNGEE. CDR3 nucleotides: TGTGCCAGCAGCGTAAAGAGCTCTGGGGCCAACGTCCTGACTTTC. Translating gives CASSVKSSGANVLTF. Based on the CDR3 plus reference TRBV9 and TRBJ2-6, the full variable domain is DSGVTQTPKHLITATGQRVTLRCSPRSGDLSVYWYQQSLDQGLQFLIQYYNGEERAKGNILERFSAQQFPDLHSELNLSSLELGDSALYFCASSVKSSGANVLTFGAGSRLTVL.